Listed below are T cell receptor beta chains from one sample, sequenced in a study of T cell repertoires in cytomegalovirus infection. Using its own MiXCR run on the reads, TCRdb lists one record per CDR3 protein. There are 250,000 to 300,000 distinct CDR3 sequences in the sample; less than 25% occur only once, and about 20% lies in the top ten. These receptors' targets are unknown. Sample: cultured PBMCs, taken from culture after CMV antigen stimulation. The receptors come from a human donor in good health (CMV status not recorded). Some clones in this sample may be carry-over from other donors' samples. CDR3s include the opening cysteine and the closing phenylalanine or tryptophan. The D gene is left open where the match is weak. Not all rows give a size; the values are once, few, many and, for expanded clones, a class.

clone_size: .
cdr3_length: 16
j_call: TRBJ1-2
v_call: TRBV19
d_call: .
cdr3_aa: CASTPRGLGRLYGYTF
cdr3_nt: TGTGCCAGTACTCCCCGTGGGTTAGGACGGCTCTATGGCTACACCTTC

clone_size: .
cdr3_length: 16
j_call: TRBJ2-3
v_call: TRBV9
d_call: .
cdr3_aa: CASSPRSGDLTDTQYF
cdr3_nt: TGTGCCAGCAGCCCCCGTTCCGGAGACCTCACAGATACGCAGTATTTT

clone_size: few
cdr3_length: 16
j_call: TRBJ2-1
v_call: TRBV12-5
d_call: TRBD2
cdr3_aa: CASGLVLAGSYNEQFF
cdr3_nt: TGTGCTAGTGGTTTGGTACTAGCGGGCTCCTACAATGAGCAGTTCTTC

clone_size: .
cdr3_length: 15
j_call: TRBJ2-7
v_call: TRBV6-6
d_call: TRBD2
cdr3_aa: CASSWTSGSTYEQYF
cdr3_nt: TGTGCCAGCAGTTGGACTAGCGGTTCCACCTACGAGCAGTACTTC

clone_size: .
cdr3_length: 14
j_call: TRBJ2-5
v_call: TRBV7-9
d_call: TRBD1
cdr3_aa: CASSDWDSQETQYF
cdr3_nt: TGTGCCAGCAGCGATTGGGACAGCCAAGAGACCCAGTACTTC

clone_size: .
cdr3_length: 15
j_call: TRBJ1-1
v_call: TRBV19
d_call: TRBD1
cdr3_aa: CASSIVDRGNTEAFF
cdr3_nt: TGTGCCAGTAGTATCGTAGACAGGGGAAACACTGAAGCTTTCTTT

clone_size: many
cdr3_length: 14
j_call: TRBJ1-1
v_call: TRBV7-9
d_call: TRBD1
cdr3_aa: CASSRQGEGTEAFF
cdr3_nt: TGTGCCAGCAGCAGACAGGGAGAAGGCACTGAAGCTTTCTTT

clone_size: few
cdr3_length: 14
j_call: TRBJ2-2
v_call: TRBV7-2
d_call: .
cdr3_aa: CASSPAGMGGELFF
cdr3_nt: TGTGCCAGCAGCCCCGCGGGTATGGGCGGGGAGCTGTTTTTT

clone_size: many
cdr3_length: 13
j_call: TRBJ1-2
v_call: TRBV7-2
d_call: .
cdr3_aa: CASSLDRTGGYTF
cdr3_nt: TGTGCCAGCAGCTTAGACAGGACGGGAGGCTACACCTTC

clone_size: few
cdr3_length: 16
j_call: TRBJ2-2
v_call: TRBV7-9
d_call: .
cdr3_aa: CASSLGSGTNTGELFF
cdr3_nt: TGTGCCAGCAGCTTAGGATCCGGGACCAACACCGGGGAGCTGTTTTTT

clone_size: .
cdr3_length: 13
j_call: TRBJ2-1
v_call: TRBV4-3
d_call: .
cdr3_aa: CASSQGGRNEQFF
cdr3_nt: TGCGCCAGCAGCCAAGGGGGACGGAATGAGCAGTTCTTC

clone_size: many
cdr3_length: 15
j_call: TRBJ2-1
v_call: TRBV20-1
d_call: TRBD2
cdr3_aa: CSASPGTSGSYEQFF
cdr3_nt: TGCAGTGCTAGCCCTGGGACTAGCGGGAGTTATGAGCAGTTCTTC

clone_size: once
cdr3_length: 12
j_call: TRBJ2-7
v_call: TRBV20-1
d_call: .
cdr3_aa: CSAGDASYEQYF
cdr3_nt: TGCAGTGCGGGGGACGCCTCCTACGAGCAGTACTTC

clone_size: few
cdr3_length: 14
j_call: TRBJ2-5
v_call: TRBV7-9
d_call: .
cdr3_aa: CASSNKDGKETQYF
cdr3_nt: TGTGCCAGCAGCAATAAAGACGGGAAAGAGACCCAGTACTTC

clone_size: .
cdr3_length: 14
j_call: TRBJ2-1
v_call: TRBV12-3/TRBV12-4
d_call: TRBD2
cdr3_aa: CASRVAGPYNEQFF
cdr3_nt: TGTGCCAGCAGGGTAGCGGGACCCTACAATGAGCAGTTCTTC

clone_size: .
cdr3_length: 15
j_call: TRBJ2-1
v_call: TRBV6-8
d_call: TRBD2
cdr3_aa: CASSYRLAVYNEQFF
cdr3_nt: TGTGCCAGCAGTTACAGGCTAGCGGTCTACAATGAGCAGTTCTTC

clone_size: .
cdr3_length: 15
j_call: TRBJ2-3
v_call: TRBV7-3
d_call: TRBD1
cdr3_aa: CASSSGTVHTDTQYF
cdr3_nt: TGTGCCAGCAGCTCGGGGACAGTCCACACAGATACGCAGTATTTT

clone_size: few
cdr3_length: 14
j_call: TRBJ2-7
v_call: TRBV4-3
d_call: .
cdr3_aa: CASSQDLGLYEQYF
cdr3_nt: TGCGCCAGCAGCCAAGATTTAGGGCTGTACGAGCAGTACTTC

clone_size: .
cdr3_length: 15
j_call: TRBJ2-5
v_call: TRBV7-9
d_call: .
cdr3_aa: CASSFGQAYQETQYF
cdr3_nt: TGTGCCAGCAGCTTCGGGCAGGCGTACCAAGAGACCCAGTACTTC

clone_size: few
cdr3_length: 15
j_call: TRBJ2-7
v_call: TRBV13
d_call: TRBD2
cdr3_aa: CASNRLAGGPNEQYF
cdr3_nt: TGTGCCAGCAACAGACTAGCGGGAGGGCCCAACGAGCAGTACTTC

clone_size: .
cdr3_length: 13
j_call: TRBJ2-7
v_call: TRBV2
d_call: TRBD1
cdr3_aa: CASDRDISYEQYF
cdr3_nt: TGTGCCAGCGACAGGGATATCTCCTACGAGCAGTACTTC